The 2 T cell receptor beta chains below all came from one sample that was sequenced in a study of blood T cell repertoires in COVID-19. Assay: immunoSEQ multiplex PCR; the TCRdb copy retains only in-frame clones and omits some. The table records some 65,000 clones, about 90% of them present only once. Specimen: peripheral blood. The source of these receptors is a woman older than 75 with active COVID-19.

The chain employs TRBV6-6 and TRBJ2-7; 8 nucleotides align to TRBD1. In germline, CDR1 is MNHNY, CDR2 SVGAGI (reference sequence). J was trimmed by 5 bases and V by 6 bases; bases with no gene match: 6. The CDR3 totals 13 residues. The CDR3 nucleotides read TGTGCCAGCAGGGAACAGGGGGGCGACGAGCAGTACTTC. This sequence encodes CASREQGGDEQYF.

The chain recombines TRBV3-1 (or the pseudogene TRBV3-2) with TRBJ2-5; TRBD2 matches at 13 bases. The CDR3 has 16 residues. With V trimmed by 4 bases and J by 7 bases, 9 bases remained unmatched. CDR1 and CDR2 from the germline V gene are LGHDT and YNNKEL (reference sequence). The CDR3 protein is CASSRWGTSGVGTQYF. CDR3 DNA sequence: TGTGCCAGCAGCCGCTGGGGGACTAGCGGGGTTGGGACCCAGTACTTC.